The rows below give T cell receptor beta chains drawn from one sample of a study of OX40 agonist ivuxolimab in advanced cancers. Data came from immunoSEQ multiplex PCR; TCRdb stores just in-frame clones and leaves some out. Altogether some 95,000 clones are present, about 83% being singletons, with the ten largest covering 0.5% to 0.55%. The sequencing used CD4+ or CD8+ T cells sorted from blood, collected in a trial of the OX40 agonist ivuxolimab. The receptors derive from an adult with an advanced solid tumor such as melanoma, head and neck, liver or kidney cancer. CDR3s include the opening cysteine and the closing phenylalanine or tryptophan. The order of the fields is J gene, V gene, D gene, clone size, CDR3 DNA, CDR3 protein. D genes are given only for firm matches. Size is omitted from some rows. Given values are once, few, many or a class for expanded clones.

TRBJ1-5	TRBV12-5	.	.	TGTGCTAGTGGTTTGCCACGGGGGGAAGGAGATCAGCCCCAGCATTTT	CASGLPRGEGDQPQHF
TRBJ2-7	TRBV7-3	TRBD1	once	TGTGCCAGCAGCCCTCAACAATTAGGGACAGGGGACGAGCAGTACTTC	CASSPQQLGTGDEQYF
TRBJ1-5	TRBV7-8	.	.	TGTGCCAGCAGCTTAGCCGAGACACTCAAAAGCAATCAGCCCCAGCATTTT	CASSLAETLKSNQPQHF
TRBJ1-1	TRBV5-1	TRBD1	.	TGCGCCAGCAGCTCACAGGGGGGGACTGAAGCTTTCTTT	CASSSQGGTEAFF
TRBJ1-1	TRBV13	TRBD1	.	TGTGCCAGCAGCCTCCGGGACAGGGGGGCCACTGAAGCTTTCTTT	CASSLRDRGATEAFF
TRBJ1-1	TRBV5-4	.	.	TGTGCCAGCAGCTTGCGAACCGGGCCCCACACTGAAGCTTTCTTT	CASSLRTGPHTEAFF
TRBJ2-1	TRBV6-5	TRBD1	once	TGTGCCAGCAGTTACCCCGACGGGACAGGGACCAATGAGCAGTTCTTC	CASSYPDGTGTNEQFF
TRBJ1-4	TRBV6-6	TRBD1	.	TGTGCCAGCAGTTCCCGGGACAGATATAATGAAAAACTGTTTTTT	CASSSRDRYNEKLFF
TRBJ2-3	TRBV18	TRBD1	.	TGTGCCAGCTCATCGGGACAGGGGGCAGATACGCAGTATTTT	CASSSGQGADTQYF
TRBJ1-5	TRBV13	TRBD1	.	TGTGCCAGCAGCCGACAGGGCGATCAGCCCCAGCATTTT	CASSRQGDQPQHF
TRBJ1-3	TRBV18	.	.	TGTGCCAGCTCACCCTACCGGGGACTCTCTGGAAACACCATATATTTT	CASSPYRGLSGNTIYF
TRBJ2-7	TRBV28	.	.	TGTGCCAGCAGTTCCGACAGATTCGAGCAGTACTTC	CASSSDRFEQYF
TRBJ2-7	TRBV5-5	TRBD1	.	TGTGCCAGCAGGATCACGGGTAGGGGGCTCTACGAGCAGTACTTC	CASRITGRGLYEQYF
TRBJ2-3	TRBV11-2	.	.	TGTGCCAGCAGCTCGTACACAGATACGCAGTATTTT	CASSSYTDTQYF
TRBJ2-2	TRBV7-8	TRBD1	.	TGTGCCAGCAGCCTCCAGGGGGCCGGGGAGCTGTTTTTT	CASSLQGAGELFF
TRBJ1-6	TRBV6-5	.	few	TGTGCCAGCAGGCACAGGGATCCGGATTCACCCCTCCACTTT	CASRHRDPDSPLHF
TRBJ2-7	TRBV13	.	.	TGTGCCAGCAGCTTAGGGGGACGGTCCAGCGCATTAACCTACGAGCAGTACTTC	CASSLGGRSSALTYEQYF
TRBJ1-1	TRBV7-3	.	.	TGTGCCAGCAGCTTGGGGCGGAACACTGAAGCTTTCTTT	CASSLGRNTEAFF
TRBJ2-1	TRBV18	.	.	TGTGCCAGCTCACCGGACCCAGGTAACAATGAGCAGTTCTTC	CASSPDPGNNEQFF
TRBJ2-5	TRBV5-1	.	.	TGCGCCAGCAGCTTGGGGTCAGAGACCCAGTACTTC	CASSLGSETQYF
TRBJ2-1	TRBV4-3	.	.	TGCGCCAGCAGCCGACTGGACCCAGGCGGGGCGAGAAATGAGCAGTTCTTC	CASSRLDPGGARNEQFF
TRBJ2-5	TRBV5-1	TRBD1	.	TGCGCCAGCAGCTGGACAGGGGGCCGGGAGACCCAGTACTTC	CASSWTGGRETQYF
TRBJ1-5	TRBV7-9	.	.	TGTGCCAGCAGCCCAGATAATCAGCCCCAGCATTTT	CASSPDNQPQHF
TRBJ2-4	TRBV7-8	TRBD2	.	TGTGCCAGCAGCTTGGGACTACCCCTAGCCAAAAACATTCAGTACTTC	CASSLGLPLAKNIQYF
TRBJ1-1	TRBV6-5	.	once	TGTGCCAGCAGTACCCTGGCAGGATGGGCTTTCTTT	CASSTLAGWAFF